Shown below are 26 T cell receptor beta chains from a single sample sequenced in a study of CD8+ T cells in alopecia areata (dated by TCRdb to 2017 to 2018). Libraries were built with the immunoSEQ multiplex PCR assay. To provide template for TCR sequencing, every sample had RNA extracted and reverse transcribed into cDNA. TCRdb stores this immuneACCESS table with in-frame sequences only. Part of the clones is absent; in the studies checked, under half of the shortfall reflects unresolved V genes, and no reason is known for the rest. This sample gives 150,000 to 200,000 clones in total; roughly 50% of them show up just once. The biggest ten clones account for about 4.5% of the sample. The specimen sequenced was CD4+ T cells sorted from blood. These receptors originate from a human donor in good health.

This clone was detected a few times. The rearrangement links TRBV5-4 to TRBJ2-7, with D possibly called TRBD1 or TRBD2 (5 bases each). Germline CDR1 is SGHNT and CDR2 is YYREEE (reference sequence). The V end lost 4 bases, the J end lost 6 bases, and 23 bases lay between the germline ends. CDR3 size: 16 residues. This CDR3 reads CASSRPGQTSVLEQYF. As DNA, the CDR3 is TGTGCCAGCAGCCGGCCGGGGCAGACCTCGGTTCTCGAGCAGTACTTC.

The CDR3 bases are TGCGCCAGCAGCTCCTTTCGGGGGGTCAACACTGAAGCTTTCTTT. Translated: CASSSFRGVNTEAFF. This chain uses TRBV5-1 with TRBJ1-1; D is perhaps TRBD1 (5 bases). The CDR3 loop spans 15 amino acids. Germline V lookup: CDR1 SGHRS, CDR2 YFSETQ. Trimming left V 3 bases short and J 2 bases short, with 14 bases between.

In this sample, this clone turned up a few times. The chain is built from TRBV29-1 and TRBJ2-1, with D possibly being TRBD1 (5 bases). V was trimmed by 8 bases and J by 2 bases, leaving 10 bases between them. This CDR3 comprises 12 residues. The germline V gene has CDR1 SQVTM and CDR2 ANQGSEA. CDR3 bases: TGCAGCCGTCAGGGTCCCTACAATGAGCAGTTCTTC. Its translation is CSRQGPYNEQFF.

The genes are TRBV5-1 and TRBJ1-2; the match to TRBD1 covers 9 bases. Per germline, CDR1 SGHRS and CDR2 YFSETQ. The V and J ends lost 1 base and 2 bases, in that order; junction bases with no gene match: 3. The CDR3 extends over 15 amino acids. CDR3 DNA: TGCGCCAGCAGCTTGTGGACAGGGGCGAACTATGGCTACACCTTC. Protein sequence: CASSLWTGANYGYTF.

The V and J genes are TRBV7-9 and TRBJ2-1; unclear D gene. The CDR3 runs to 14 residues. Germline V gives CDR1 SEHNR, CDR2 FQNEAQ (reference sequence). Trimming stripped 5 bases from V and 3 bases from J, with 11 bases between. The DNA for the CDR3 is TGTGCCAGCAGCCTAGGTCGGAGCTACAATGAGCAGTTCTTC. Amino acid sequence: CASSLGRSYNEQFF.

V is TRBV2 and J is TRBJ2-5; weak D call: TRBD2 (5 bases). Trimming removed 2 bases at V and 4 bases at J, with 14 bases between. The CDR3 is 15 residues long. Germline-derived CDR1 and CDR2 are SNHLY and FYNNEI. The CDR3 region is CASSESSARGETQYF. The CDR3 DNA is TGTGCCAGCAGTGAAAGTAGCGCTAGAGGAGAGACCCAGTACTTC.

V is TRBV9 and J is TRBJ1-2, with D perhaps matching TRBD1 (6 bases). CDR3 length: 15 amino acids. Germline V gene lookup returns CDR1 SGDLS and CDR2 YYNGEE. V shed 3 bases and J shed 8 bases, with 20 bases lying between them. CDR3 protein: CASSASGGHIGGYTF. CDR3 nucleotides: TGTGCCAGCAGCGCAAGCGGGGGACACATAGGCGGCTACACCTTC. Full variable domain (missing parts from reference TRBV9 and TRBJ1-2): DSGVTQTPKHLITATGQRVTLRCSPRSGDLSVYWYQQSLDQGLQFLIQYYNGEERAKGNILERFSAQQFPDLHSELNLSSLELGDSALYFCASSASGGHIGGYTFGSGTRLTVV.

Remarks on this clone: One end of the junction varies from germline; a read error may be responsible. V and J are TRBV7-9 and TRBJ1-5, with D uncertain. Germline V gene lookup returns CDR1 SEHNR and CDR2 FQNEAQ (reference sequence). The CDR3 is 15 amino acids. The CDR3 nucleotides read TGTGCCAGCAGTTTAGCCGGTGTTCCGGCCCAGCCCCAGCATTTT. Translation: CASSLAGVPAQPQHF. Based on the CDR3 plus reference TRBV7-9 and TRBJ1-5, the full variable domain is DTGVSQNPRHKITKRGQNVTFRCDPISEHNRLYWYRQTLGQGPEFLTYFQNEAQLEKSRLLSDRFSAERPKGSFSTLEIQRTEQGDSAMYLCASSLAGVPAQPQHFGDGTRLSIL.

This clone has more than one count but fewer than ten. The chain combines TRBV25-1 with TRBJ2-2, with a tentative D call TRBD1 (5 bases). V gave up 0 bases and J gave up 6 bases, with 8 bases separating them. CDR1 and CDR2 (germline): MGHDK, SYGVNS. The CDR3 covers 14 residues. Here the CDR3 reads CASSEYRAAGELFF. CDR3 nucleotides: TGTGCCAGCAGTGAATACAGGGCGGCCGGGGAGCTGTTTTTT.

J is TRBJ2-1 and V is TRBV11-2, with 9 bases lining up with TRBD2. Trimming removed 6 bases from V and 2 bases from J; junction bases left unmatched: 8. The V gene's germline CDR1 is SGHAT and CDR2 FQNNGV. The CDR3 consists of 16 residues. CDR3 nucleotides: TGTGCCAGCAGATCAAGCGGGAGGCACACCTACAATGAGCAGTTCTTC. This encodes CASRSSGRHTYNEQFF.

The rearrangement joins TRBV29-1 to TRBJ2-1; 8 bases are a match to TRBD1. CDR3 length: 14 residues. Germline CDR1 is SQVTM and CDR2 is ANQGSEA. The CDR3 region is CTSFLQGAHNEQFF. CDR3 sequence (DNA): TGCACCTCCTTCCTCCAGGGGGCACACAATGAGCAGTTCTTC.

This clone was seen more than once but under ten times. The chain employs TRBV30 and TRBJ1-5; D possibly corresponds to TRBD1 (5 bases). Trimming pared 2 bases from V and 9 bases from J, leaving 14 bases between. In germline, CDR1 is GTSNPN, CDR2 SVGIG (reference sequence). CDR3 size: 13 residues. The CDR3 loop reads CAWSKTALAPQHF. Here the CDR3 DNA reads TGTGCCTGGAGTAAGACAGCCTTAGCGCCCCAGCATTTT.

About this clone itself: Other DNA sequences in this specimen translate into the identical CDR3. This chain connects TRBV28 to TRBJ1-1; no clear D gene. Trimming pared 5 bases from V and 1 base from J, leaving 8 bases between. Germline values: CDR1 MDHEN, CDR2 SYDVKM. This CDR3 comprises 13 residues. The CDR3: CASSLLGNTEAFF. The CDR3 bases are TGTGCCAGCAGTCTTCTGGGGAACACTGAAGCTTTCTTT. Combining the CDR3 with reference TRBV28 and TRBJ1-1 gives the whole variable domain DVKVTQSSRYLVKRTGEKVFLECVQDMDHENMFWYRQDPGLGLRLIYFSYDVKMKEKGDIPEGYSVSREKKERFSLILESASTNQTSMYLCASSLLGNTEAFFGQGTRLTVV.

This clone was seen a handful of times. The chain is built from TRBV30 and TRBJ2-3; 8 nucleotides agree with TRBD1. The CDR3 runs 15 residues. V dropped 1 base and J dropped 2; count of bases not matched to a gene: 5. Germline V gene data show CDR1 as GTSNPN and CDR2 as SVGIG (reference sequence). The DNA for the CDR3 is TGTGCCTGGAGTGCCGGGACAGGCCTCACAGATACGCAGTATTTT. This sequence encodes CAWSAGTGLTDTQYF.

This clone showed up just a few times. The V call is TRBV7-9, the J call TRBJ2-6; 7 bases are shared with TRBD1. Germline assignment: CDR1 SEHNR and CDR2 FQNEAQ (reference sequence). J was trimmed by 0 bases and V by 1 base; bases with no gene match: 3. The CDR3 consists of 17 residues. The CDR3 region is CASSLGQGSSGANVLTF. CDR3 coding DNA: TGTGCCAGCAGCTTAGGACAGGGTAGCTCTGGGGCCAACGTCCTGACTTTC.

V and J are TRBV7-8 and TRBJ2-1; D may be TRBD2 (6 bases). The germline V gene has CDR1 SGHVS and CDR2 FQNEAQ. Trimming took off 4 bases at V and 4 bases at J, with 14 bases between the two ends. The length of the CDR3 is 15 residues. Here the CDR3 DNA reads TGTGCCAGCAGCTCCACGGGGAGGAGATACAATGAGCAGTTCTTC. It encodes CASSSTGRRYNEQFF.

This clone was recorded a few times. The chain combines TRBV5-1 with TRBJ2-6, with unresolved D. From germline, CDR1 is SGHRS and CDR2 YFSETQ. The CDR3 is 15 amino acids. V lost 7 bases and J lost 0, with 11 bases in between. The DNA for the CDR3 is TGCGCCAGCGGGCCGGGTAACTCTGGGGCCAACGTCCTGACTTTC. It yields the protein CASGPGNSGANVLTF.

This rearrangement joins TRBV7-8 to TRBJ2-5; D not certain. Germline V lookup: CDR1 SGHVS, CDR2 FQNEAQ. Trimming took 5 bases from V and 5 from J, leaving 21 bases between them. The CDR3 loop spans 16 amino acids. The chain's CDR3 is CASSVGVTPAGETQYF. CDR3 in DNA: TGTGCCAGCAGCGTCGGTGTTACTCCCGCCGGGGAGACCCAGTACTTC.

The chain couples TRBV27 to TRBJ1-1; perhaps TRBD1 as D (5 bases). Trimming took 6 bases from V and 5 from J, leaving 16 bases between them. CDR3 size: 14 residues. Germline lookup yields CDR1 MNHEY and CDR2 SMNVEV (reference sequence). The CDR3 nucleotides are TGTGCCAGCAGCAGACAGTTGACGGGTACTGAAGCTTTCTTT. Its translation: CASSRQLTGTEAFF.

The chain links TRBV29-1 to TRBJ2-3, with TRBD2 matching over 8 bases. V shed 3 bases, J shed 0 bases, and the junction held 2 bases outside the gene matches. CDR1 is SQVTM and CDR2 is ANQGSEA in the germline V gene. This CDR3 spans 14 amino acids. This CDR3 reads CSVDQRGSTDTQYF. For the CDR3, the DNA is TGCAGCGTTGACCAGCGGGGGAGCACAGATACGCAGTATTTT.

This sequence joins TRBV6-6 and TRBJ1-1; TRBD1 matches 8 bases. After removal of 3 bases from V and 7 bases from J, the junction contained 7 bases not matched to a gene. CDR3 length: 14 amino acids. The V gene's germline CDR1 is MNHNY and CDR2 SVGAGI (reference sequence). The CDR3 reads CASSYSRGRIEAFF. For the CDR3, the DNA is TGTGCCAGCAGTTATAGCAGGGGGCGGATTGAAGCTTTCTTT.

The genes are TRBV29-1 and TRBJ1-1, with a possible D match to TRBD1 (6 bases). The germline CDR1 and CDR2 sequences are SQVTM and ANQGSEA. The CDR3 is 11 amino acids. Trimming stripped 7 bases from V and 1 base from J, with 7 bases between. The CDR3 loop is CSGGANTEAFF. The DNA of the CDR3 is TGCAGCGGGGGGGCGAACACTGAAGCTTTCTTT.

The chain uses TRBV29-1 and TRBJ1-3; no firm D call. In germline, CDR1 is SQVTM, CDR2 ANQGSEA. The CDR3 is made up of 11 amino acids. V was pared by 1 base and J by 15 bases, with 13 bases between. Here the CDR3 DNA reads TGCAGCGTTGAAGCCTTCTCCATTACATATTTT. Protein product: CSVEAFSITYF.

In this sample, this clone turned up a few times. The chain links TRBV19 to TRBJ2-2, with D perhaps assigned TRBD1 or TRBD2 (7 bases each). Trimming removed 10 bases from V and 3 bases from J, with 21 bases in between. The CDR3 has 16 residues. Germline CDR1 reads LNHDA; CDR2 reads SQIVND (reference sequence). The CDR3 spells CATYDREGRYTGELFF. In nucleotides, the CDR3 is TGTGCCACATACGACAGGGAGGGGCGGTACACCGGGGAGCTGTTTTTT.

This chain uses TRBV25-1 with TRBJ2-7; D gene unclear. Germline V gene lookup returns CDR1 MGHDK and CDR2 SYGVNS. This CDR3 has 13 amino acids. The ends were cut back, 3 bases at V and 1 base at J, with 7 bases in the middle. The CDR3 DNA follows: TGTGCCAGCAGTGATTTCCCGTCCTACGAGCAGTACTTC. This translates into CASSDFPSYEQYF.

The V gene is TRBV11-2, the J gene TRBJ2-5, with D perhaps TRBD1 (5 bases). The ends were cut back, 4 bases at V and 1 base at J, with 7 bases in the middle. CDR3 length: 13 residues. Germline-derived CDR1 and CDR2 are SGHAT and FQNNGV. The CDR3 nucleotides read TGTGCCAGCAGCTCACAGGTCCAAGAGACCCAGTACTTC. Its protein is CASSSQVQETQYF.